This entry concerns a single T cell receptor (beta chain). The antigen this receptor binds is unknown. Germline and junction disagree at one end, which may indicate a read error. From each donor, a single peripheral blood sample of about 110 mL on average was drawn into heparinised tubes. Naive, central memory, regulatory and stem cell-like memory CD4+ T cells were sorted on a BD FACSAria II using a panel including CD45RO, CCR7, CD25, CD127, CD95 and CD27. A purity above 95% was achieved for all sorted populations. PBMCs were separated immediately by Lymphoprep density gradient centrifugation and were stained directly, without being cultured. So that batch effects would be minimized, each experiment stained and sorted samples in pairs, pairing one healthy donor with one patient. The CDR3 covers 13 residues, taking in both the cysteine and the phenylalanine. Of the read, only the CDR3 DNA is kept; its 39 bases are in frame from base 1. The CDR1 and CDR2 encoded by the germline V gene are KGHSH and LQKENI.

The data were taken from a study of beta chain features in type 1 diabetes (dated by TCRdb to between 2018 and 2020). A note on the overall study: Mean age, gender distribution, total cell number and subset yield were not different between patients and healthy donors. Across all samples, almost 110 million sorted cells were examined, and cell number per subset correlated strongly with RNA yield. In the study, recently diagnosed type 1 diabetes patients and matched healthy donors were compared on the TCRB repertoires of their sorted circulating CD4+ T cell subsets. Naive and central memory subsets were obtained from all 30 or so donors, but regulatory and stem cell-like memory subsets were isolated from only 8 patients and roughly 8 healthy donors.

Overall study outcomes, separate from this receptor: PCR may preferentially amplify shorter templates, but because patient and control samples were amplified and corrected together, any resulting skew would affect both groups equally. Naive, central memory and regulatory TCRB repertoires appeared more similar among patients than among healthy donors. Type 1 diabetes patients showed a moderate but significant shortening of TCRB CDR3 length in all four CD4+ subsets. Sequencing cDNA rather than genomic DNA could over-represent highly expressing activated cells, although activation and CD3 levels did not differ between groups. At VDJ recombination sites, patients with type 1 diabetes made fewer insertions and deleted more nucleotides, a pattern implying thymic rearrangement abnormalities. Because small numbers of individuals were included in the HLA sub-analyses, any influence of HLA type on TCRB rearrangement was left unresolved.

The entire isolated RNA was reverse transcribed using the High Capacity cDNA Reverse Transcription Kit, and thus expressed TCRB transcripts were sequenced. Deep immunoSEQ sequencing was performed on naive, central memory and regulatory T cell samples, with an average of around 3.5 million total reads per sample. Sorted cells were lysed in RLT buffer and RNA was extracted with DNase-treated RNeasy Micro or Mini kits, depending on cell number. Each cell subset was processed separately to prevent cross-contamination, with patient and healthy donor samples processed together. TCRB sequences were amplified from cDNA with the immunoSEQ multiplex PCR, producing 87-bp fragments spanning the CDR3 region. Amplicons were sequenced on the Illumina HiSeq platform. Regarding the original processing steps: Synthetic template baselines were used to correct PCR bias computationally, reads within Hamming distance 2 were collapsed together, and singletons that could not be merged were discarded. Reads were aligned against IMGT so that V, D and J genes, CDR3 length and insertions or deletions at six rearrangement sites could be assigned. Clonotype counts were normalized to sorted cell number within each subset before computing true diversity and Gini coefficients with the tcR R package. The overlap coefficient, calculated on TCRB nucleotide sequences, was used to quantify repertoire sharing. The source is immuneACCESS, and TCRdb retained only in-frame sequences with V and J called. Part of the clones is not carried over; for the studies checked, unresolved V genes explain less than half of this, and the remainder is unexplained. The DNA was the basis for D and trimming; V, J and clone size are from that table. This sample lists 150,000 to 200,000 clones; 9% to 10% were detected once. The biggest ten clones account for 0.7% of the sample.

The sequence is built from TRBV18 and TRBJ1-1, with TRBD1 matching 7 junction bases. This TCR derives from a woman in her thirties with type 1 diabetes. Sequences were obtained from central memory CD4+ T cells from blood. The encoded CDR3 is CASSPQGRTEAFF. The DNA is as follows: TGTGCCAGCTCGCCACAGGGGAGGACTGAAGCTTTCTTT.